The T cell receptor beta chain described here comes from a study of shared clonotypes between healthy human individuals. Study-level information: The plates for each donor numbered three CD4 naive, three CD4 memory, two CD8 naive and one CD8 memory. Notes on the study in general: Naive subsets, compared against memory subsets, generally had larger estimated richness values.

Replicate PCRs from sorted subsets contained 200 ng DNA, which is 30,000 to 35,000 T cell genomes. The assay was immunoSEQ multiplex PCR, and TCRdb's table has in-frame clones only and misses some. The top ten hold about 1.1% of the sample, which has about 2 million clones, about 95% seen once. Germline loops: CDR1 SNHLY, CDR2 FYNNEI. The CDR3 covers 17 residues. V lost 7 bases to trimming and J lost 4 bases; unmatched junction nucleotides: 15. On this clone: The antigen is not known.

CD45RO-negative CD8 cells positively selected for CCR7 made up the naive population, which excluded terminally differentiated effector memory CD45RA+ cells. Donors comprised only Caucasian adults living in Nashville, Tennessee. The rearrangement joins TRBV2 to TRBJ2-7; 11 bases map to TRBD2. The sequenced sample consisted of naive CD8+ T cells sorted from blood. The TCR sequence derives from a man between 18 and 35 years old in good health. CDR3 loop: CASTVPTSGVSQYEQYF. In nucleotides, the CDR3 is TGTGCCAGCACCGTCCCGACTAGCGGGGTGTCACAATACGAGCAGTACTTC.